The clone carrying this T cell receptor beta chain was detected many times. Its antigen remains unidentified. These data are taken from a study of metastatic and nonmetastatic thyroid tumors. About the research overall: Across peripheral blood and tumor or nodule tissue samples taken from malignant and benign thyroid patients, the repertoires were compared with one another.

General observations from the study: Relative to benign nodules, malignant thyroid tumors were reportedly characterized by significantly elevated TCR beta diversity in blood and tumor.

In the original processing: CDR3 differences across clinicopathological groups were used to build a distant-metastasis classifier for papillary thyroid cancer. TCRdb re-called the PCR reads with MiXCR. Clone size and V and J calls follow TCRdb, not the original study. The data contain under 95,000 clones, roughly 12% of them singletons. Prior to thyroid surgery, none of the patients had received any treatment. Germline V lookup: CDR1 PRHDT, CDR2 FYEKMQ (reference sequence). This CDR3 is built from 15 residues. V was pared by 1 base and J by 5 bases, with 14 bases between. What was sequenced was blood. The receptor was isolated from a female donor with papillary thyroid cancer or a benign thyroid nodule (not recorded which). Some clones in this sample may be carry-over from other donors' samples. The chain is built from TRBV13 and TRBJ1-2; D may be TRBD1 (5 bases). CDR3 DNA sequence: TGTGCCAGCAGCTTAGTAGGGGCCGGTGGTTATGGCTACACCTTC. Its translation: CASSLVGAGGYGYTF. The full variable domain, completed using reference TRBV13 and TRBJ1-2, is AAGVIQSPRHLIKEKRETATLKCYPIPRHDTVYWYQQGPGQDPQFLISFYEKMQSDKGSIPDRFSAQQFSDYHSELNMSSLELGDSALYFCASSLVGAGGYGYTFGSGTRLTVV.